The present TCR beta chain was sequenced within a study of response to subunit inactivated influenza vaccine. Findings of the study overall: Authors suggested each seasonal influenza vaccination recruits few new T cells.

TCRdb re-called the RT-PCR reads with MiXCR, one entry per CDR3 protein. The table shows around 320,000 distinct CDR3 sequences, with about 20% occurring only once. Of note for this clonotype: No antigen is known for it.

Material: PBMCs from blood, obtained less than 22 months after vaccination. The origin of this receptor is a man aged 45-69 years who received an inactivated influenza vaccine.

DNA for the CDR3: TGTGCCAGCAGCTTATCACAGGGGAATAATGAAAAACTGTTTTTT. The encoded protein is CASSLSQGNNEKLFF. The chain couples TRBV7-6 to TRBJ1-4, with 7 bases aligning to TRBD1. The CDR3 sequence is 15 residues long. V dropped 2 bases and J dropped 4; count of bases not matched to a gene: 4. In germline, CDR1 is SGHVS, CDR2 FNYEAQ. Variable domain in full (rest from reference TRBV7-6 and TRBJ1-4): GAGVSQSPRYKVTKRGQDVALRCDPISGHVSLYWYRQALGQGPEFLTYFNYEAQQDKSGLPNDRFSAERPEGSISTLTIQRTEQRDSAMYRCASSLSQGNNEKLFFGSGTQLSVL.